The 18 T cell receptor beta chains presented below share a single source sample, sequenced in a study of regulatory T cells in long-lasting Graves disease. Time point indicated: newly diagnosed GD, antithyroid drugs for less than 3 months. The TCR library was made from RNA that had been extracted from PBMCs in TRIzol. Investigators prepared the TCR beta libraries by applying iRepertoire HTBI primers and Arm-PCR of CDR3 regions. TCRdb ran MiXCR on the multiplex PCR reads and lists one entry per CDR3 protein. The profile covers over 350,000 distinct CDR3 sequences, with 14% appearing a single time and roughly 18% taken by the ten largest. This same sample was also taken into another study, of T cells in Graves' hyperthyroidism and ophthalmopathy.

The sequencing here drew on peripheral blood mononuclear cells (PBMCs), taken at new diagnosis, from a patient treated with antithyroid drugs. The receptor set was obtained from a woman aged 45-65 years with Graves disease.

This clonotype appeared many times. The V call is TRBV28, the J call TRBJ1-6; D is ambiguous. This CDR3 spans 12 amino acids. V dropped 1 base and J dropped 9 bases, with 4 bases sitting between them. Germline values: CDR1 MDHEN, CDR2 SYDVKM. The DNA of the CDR3 is TGTGCCAGCAGTTTATTGGGTTCACCCCTCCACTTT. Amino acids: CASSLLGSPLHF.

For this clonotype: At one end the junction does not follow the germline gene, possibly because of a read error. This sequence joins TRBV3-1 and TRBJ2-7; TRBD1 is a possible D gene (5 bases). The CDR3 extends over 14 amino acids. Germline assignment: CDR1 LGHDT and CDR2 YNNKEL (reference sequence). CDR3 nucleotide sequence: TGTGCCAGCATCCAAGACAGCCTGGTCTACGAGCAGTACTTC. Its translation: CASIQDSLVYEQYF.

The genes are TRBV5-1 and TRBJ2-2; 7 bases align to TRBD1. Germline CDR1 is SGHRS and CDR2 is YFSETQ. V was pared by 4 bases and J by 5 bases, with 8 bases of the junction left unmatched. The CDR3 sequence is 15 residues long. CDR3 sequence reads: CASSPLTGATGELFF. In DNA form, the CDR3 reads TGCGCCAGCAGCCCGTTAACAGGGGCTACCGGGGAGCTGTTTTTT.

This clonotype was detected a few times. The rearrangement joins TRBV11-3 to TRBJ2-7; D is unresolved. Germline assignment: CDR1 SGHNT and CDR2 YENEEA. The CDR3 has 13 amino acids. The V end lost 5 bases, the J end lost 7 bases, and 15 bases lay between the germline ends. CDR3 sequence reads: CASSPDPLGEQYF. CDR3 nucleotide sequence: TGTGCCAGCAGCCCCGACCCGTTAGGGGAGCAGTACTTC.

This clonotype was detected ten times or more. The chain carries TRBV2 and TRBJ1-5; 7 bases agree with TRBD1. The CDR3 covers 14 residues. V was clipped by 7 bases and J by 6 bases; unmatched bases: 9. The germline gives CDR1 SNHLY, CDR2 FYNNEI. The CDR3 loop reads CASTQGTVGQPQHF. The DNA of the CDR3 is TGTGCCAGCACCCAGGGGACAGTGGGTCAGCCCCAGCATTTT.

This clonotype was counted at least ten times. The rearrangement joins TRBV24-1 to TRBJ2-3; tentatively, D is TRBD1 (5 bases). Germline V gene data show CDR1 as KGHDR and CDR2 as SFDVKD. Trimming cost V 9 bases and J 2 bases, with 14 bases left between them. The CDR3 totals 14 residues. The CDR3 DNA follows: TGTGCCACCTCCCTTACAGGACACACAGATACGCAGTATTTT. It codes for CATSLTGHTDTQYF.

Note on this clonotype: A much larger clone lies a single base off, so this may be a read error. V is TRBV6-2 or TRBV6-3 and J is TRBJ1-1; weak D call: TRBD1 (6 bases). The V and J ends lost 8 bases and 1 base respectively, with 14 bases between them. The CDR3 has 14 residues. CDR1 and CDR2 from the germline V gene are MNHEY and SVGEGT. The CDR3 nucleotides read TGTGCCAGCGGCCAAGGGGACACGAACACTGAAGCTTTCTTT. It specifies CASGQGDTNTEAFF.

This clonotype has a count of ten or more. The chain carries TRBV2 and TRBJ2-5, with 9 bases fitting TRBD2. With V trimmed by 3 bases and J by 2 bases, 4 bases remained unmatched. Germline V CDR1 and CDR2: SNHLY, FYNNEI. This CDR3 is 15 amino acids long. The CDR3 sequence: CASSDSLAGQETQYF. CDR3 coding DNA: TGTGCCAGCAGTGATAGCCTAGCGGGACAAGAGACCCAGTACTTC.

This clonotype was seen only a few times. The chain employs TRBV27 and TRBJ2-7, with 7 bases that match TRBD2. Germline assignment: CDR1 MNHEY and CDR2 SMNVEV (reference sequence). CDR3 size: 14 residues. V gave up 4 bases and J gave up 10 bases; unmatched junction bases: 13. The CDR3 sequence is CASSSSAGPRFQYF. CDR3 nucleotides: TGTGCCAGCAGTTCCTCAGCGGGACCCCGCTTTCAGTACTTC.

The table lists this clonotype with a few counts. The gene calls are TRBV19 and TRBJ2-2; D is uncertain. Germline assignment: CDR1 LNHDA and CDR2 SQIVND (reference sequence). The CDR3 runs to 17 residues. With 5 bases removed from V and 4 bases from J, the gap between germline ends came to 20 bases. The chain's CDR3 is CASSVVGGPPVTGELFF. In nucleotides, the CDR3 is TGTGCCAGTAGTGTCGTCGGCGGACCACCGGTCACCGGGGAGCTGTTTTTT. Combining the CDR3 with reference TRBV19 and TRBJ2-2 gives the whole variable domain DGGITQSPKYLFRKEGQNVTLSCEQNLNHDAMYWYRQDPGQGLRLIYYSQIVNDFQKGDIAEGYSVSREKKESFPLTVTSAQKNPTAFYLCASSVVGGPPVTGELFFGEGSRLTVL.

This chain links TRBV6-1 with TRBJ2-6; no clear D gene. The V gene's germline CDR1 is MNHNS and CDR2 SASEGT. The CDR3 covers 16 residues. Trimming shortened V by 1 base and J by 0 bases, and 7 bases separated the two germline ends. The DNA for the CDR3 is TGTGCCAGCAGTGAAGTTTACCTCTCTGGGGCCAACGTCCTGACTTTC. Translating gives CASSEVYLSGANVLTF.

The chain carries TRBV10-3 and TRBJ2-7; 9 bases agree with TRBD2. From germline, CDR1 is ENHRY and CDR2 SYGVKD. With V trimmed by 4 bases and J by 7 bases, 20 bases remained unmatched. This CDR3 spans 18 amino acids. CDR3 DNA sequence: TGTGCCATCAGTGTTCAAGCACTAGCGGGTAACCCTACGAAAGAGCAGTACTTC. It translates to CAISVQALAGNPTKEQYF.

This clonotype was found a few times. This may stem from a read error, because a much larger clone lies one nucleotide away. The chain uses TRBV27 and TRBJ1-1; D remains unclear. Per the germline V gene, CDR1 is MNHEY and CDR2 is SMNVEV (reference sequence). The CDR3 sequence is 14 residues long. With 0 bases removed from V and 11 bases from J, the gap between germline ends came to 16 bases. CDR3 sequence reads: CASSLSPLVGMAFF. The DNA of the CDR3 is TGTGCCAGCAGTTTATCGCCACTCGTGGGAATGGCTTTCTTT.

This clonotype was observed at least ten times. The V gene is TRBV6-1, the J gene TRBJ1-5; tentative D call: TRBD1 (5 bases). V lost 7 bases, J lost 2 bases, and 9 bases lay in between. Germline CDR1 and CDR2: MNHNS and SASEGT. The length of the CDR3 is 13 residues. The CDR3 sequence is CASMEGGNQPQHF. CDR3 in DNA: TGTGCCAGCATGGAAGGGGGCAATCAGCCCCAGCATTTT.

A few counts support this clonotype. The CDR3 protein is CASSSPGQSNSGANVLTF. For the CDR3, the DNA is TGTGCCAGCAGTTCCCCGGGACAGTCCAACTCTGGGGCCAACGTCCTGACTTTC. The chain couples TRBV12-3 or TRBV12-4 to TRBJ2-6; 7 bases map to TRBD1. CDR3 length: 18 amino acids. V lost 4 bases, J lost 0 bases, and 9 bases stayed unmatched.

There are many counts of this clonotype. The rearrangement joins TRBV14 to TRBJ1-1; D is unresolved. This CDR3 is 13 amino acids long. Germline V gene data show CDR1 as SGHDN and CDR2 as FVKESK. Trimming pared 2 bases from V and 1 base from J, leaving 5 bases between. CDR3 DNA: TGTGCCAGCAGCCAACGCCAGAACACTGAAGCTTTCTTT. It encodes CASSQRQNTEAFF.

The chain is built from TRBV4-1 and TRBJ1-2; tentatively, D is TRBD1 (6 bases). Per the germline V gene, CDR1 is MGHRA and CDR2 is YSYEKL. The CDR3 totals 16 residues. V was clipped by 1 base and J by 1 base, with 13 bases between them. The DNA for the CDR3 is TGCGCCAGCAGCCAAGTTCTGGGGGCTGGTAACTATGGCTACACCTTC. This codes for CASSQVLGAGNYGYTF.

The CDR3 sequence: CASGKDGGHGYTF. DNA for the CDR3: TGTGCCAGCGGCAAGGACGGGGGGCATGGCTACACCTTC. The chain combines TRBV6-1 with TRBJ1-2; D is possibly TRBD1 (6 bases). Looked up from germline, CDR1 is MNHNS and CDR2 is SASEGT. This CDR3 is built from 13 residues. V was shortened by 8 bases and J by 6 bases, with 16 bases between the two germline ends.